The 23 T cell receptor beta chains below all came from one sample that was sequenced in a study of T cells in Graves' hyperthyroidism and ophthalmopathy. RNA transcripts gave rise to amplified TCR beta CDR3 regions. When the TCR CDR3 underwent first-round RT-PCR, the HTBI primer set was used. TCRdb reprocessed the multiplex PCR reads via MiXCR and lists one record per CDR3 protein. The sample lists 400,000 to 500,000 distinct CDR3 sequences; roughly 15% were seen once. Material for sequencing was blood. The receptor set was obtained from a woman aged 18-29 years with Graves' hyperthyroidism.

This clonotype was seen repeatedly, ten times or more. V is TRBV30 and J is TRBJ1-2; D possibly corresponds to TRBD1 (6 bases). This CDR3 has 14 residues. The germline V gene has CDR1 GTSNPN and CDR2 SVGIG (reference sequence). Trimming removed 4 bases at V and 4 bases at J, with 16 bases between. In nucleotides, the CDR3 is TGTGCCTGGAACATGGACAGAACTTTCTATGGCTACACCTTC. It specifies CAWNMDRTFYGYTF. The whole variable domain, filled in from reference TRBV30 and TRBJ1-2, reads SQTIHQWPATLVQPVGSPLSLECTVEGTSNPNLYWYRQAAGRGLQLLFYSVGIGQISSEVPQNLSASRPQDRQFILSSKKLLLSDSGFYLCAWNMDRTFYGYTFGSGTRLTVV.

The rearrangement joins TRBV19 to TRBJ1-1; D gene ambiguous. V dropped 2 bases and J dropped 0 bases, with 10 bases sitting between them. From germline, CDR1 is LNHDA and CDR2 SQIVND (reference sequence). CDR3 length: 15 amino acids. The CDR3 loop reads CASSISPGVNTEAFF. The CDR3 DNA is TGTGCCAGTAGTATATCACCTGGGGTGAACACTGAAGCTTTCTTT.

This clonotype was seen ten or more times. The chain recombines TRBV20-1 with TRBJ2-3, with TRBD2 matching 12 bases. V was clipped by 4 bases and J by 6 bases; unmatched bases: 5. This CDR3 has 14 residues. Germline-derived CDR1 and CDR2 are DFQATT and SNEGSKA (reference sequence). The DNA of the CDR3 is TGCAGTGCTACTAGCGGGAGGGGTGGTGATACGCAGTATTTT. Encoded protein: CSATSGRGGDTQYF.

This clonotype has more than one count but fewer than ten. The chain has TRBV19 and TRBJ2-3; TRBD2 aligns across 8 bases. The CDR3 totals 17 residues. Looked up from germline, CDR1 is LNHDA and CDR2 is SQIVND (reference sequence). The trim removed 7 bases at V and 0 bases at J, leaving 12 bases unmatched. CDR3 in amino acids: CASKRGGIAGSTDTQYF. As DNA, the CDR3 is TGTGCCAGTAAGCGCGGGGGCATAGCGGGGAGCACAGATACGCAGTATTTT.

The table lists this clonotype with a few counts. CDR3 in amino acids: CASSNGLERDSPLHF. The CDR3 DNA reads as TGTGCCAGCAGCAACGGACTCGAAAGGGATTCACCCCTCCACTTT. The chain couples TRBV5-4 to TRBJ1-6; D is unresolved. CDR1 is SGHNT, CDR2 YYREEE, per germline (reference sequence). Trimming pared 4 bases from V and 8 bases from J, leaving 16 bases between. The CDR3 spans 15 residues.

The chain joins TRBV27 to TRBJ2-6, with no clear D. CDR1 is MNHEY and CDR2 is SMNVEV in the germline V gene (reference sequence). V lost 6 bases, J lost 2 bases, and 8 bases lay in between. The CDR3 totals 14 residues. CDR3 loop: CASRSETGANVLTF. The DNA for the CDR3 is TGTGCCAGCAGATCTGAAACTGGGGCCAACGTCCTGACTTTC.

This clonotype appeared many times. The V and J genes are TRBV13 and TRBJ1-4; D unclear. Germline values: CDR1 PRHDT, CDR2 FYEKMQ (reference sequence). V was trimmed by 5 bases and J by 0 bases, leaving 19 bases between them. This CDR3 has 18 residues. CDR3 amino acids: CASSQRTEYPTTNEKLFF. The CDR3 DNA reads TGTGCCAGCAGCCAAAGGACCGAATACCCTACAACTAATGAAAAACTGTTTTTT.

The rearrangement links TRBV2 to TRBJ2-7; 7 nucleotides agree with TRBD1. Per germline, CDR1 SNHLY and CDR2 FYNNEI. The CDR3 has 15 amino acids. Germline trimming cut 10 bases from V and 0 bases from J; bases unmatched to any gene: 12. This CDR3 reads CATREGQYISYEQYF. The CDR3 DNA is TGTGCCACCCGAGAGGGACAGTACATCTCCTACGAGCAGTACTTC.

Many counts were recorded for this clonotype. The chain combines TRBV6-2 or TRBV6-3 with TRBJ2-5, with 7 bases aligning to TRBD1. From germline, CDR1 is MNHEY and CDR2 SVGEGT. The V and J ends lost 5 bases and 4 bases, in that order; junction bases with no gene match: 10. The length of the CDR3 is 15 residues. CDR3 sequence (DNA): TGTGCCAGCAGTAGGCACAGGGGCCGGGCAGAGACCCAGTACTTC. This gives the protein CASSRHRGRAETQYF.

This clonotype was picked up a small number of times. The J gene is TRBJ2-5, the V gene TRBV20-1, with D uncertain. Per germline, CDR1 DFQATT and CDR2 SNEGSKA (reference sequence). The CDR3 consists of 12 residues. V dropped 5 bases and J dropped 1 base, with 8 bases sitting between them. The CDR3 nucleotides read TGCAGTGCTTTAGACGCCCAAGAGACCCAGTACTTC. Translation gives CSALDAQETQYF.

This sequence joins TRBV19 and TRBJ2-5, with no clear D. Germline assignment: CDR1 LNHDA and CDR2 SQIVND (reference sequence). Trimming left V 4 bases short and J 5 bases short, with 11 bases between. The CDR3 runs 13 residues. CDR3: CASSKWLSETQYF. The CDR3 nucleotides are TGTGCCAGTAGTAAGTGGCTAAGTGAGACCCAGTACTTC.

This clonotype has a handful of counts. The rearrangement links TRBV7-9 to TRBJ1-5, with D unresolved. The V gene's germline CDR1 is SEHNR and CDR2 FQNEAQ (reference sequence). The CDR3 consists of 14 residues. With 6 bases removed from V and 6 bases from J, the gap between germline ends came to 15 bases. The CDR3 loop is CASRADGDLQPQHF. Written as DNA, the CDR3 is TGTGCCAGCAGGGCCGACGGCGACCTTCAGCCCCAGCATTTT.

To note about this clonotype: A read error may produce the germline difference seen at one junction end. The chain joins TRBV7-7 to TRBJ2-3, with D maybe TRBD2 (5 bases). This CDR3 has 15 residues. Germline lookup yields CDR1 SSHAT and CDR2 FNYEAQ (reference sequence). The DNA for the CDR3 is TGTGCTAGCAGCTTAGGAGGAGACCCTCCCGATACGCAGTATTTT. Translating it yields CASSLGGDPPDTQYF.

This clonotype has ten or more counts. The chain is built from TRBV7-2 and TRBJ2-7, with 9 bases identical to TRBD1. The CDR3 sequence is 15 residues long. Germline V gives CDR1 SGHTA, CDR2 FQGNSA. The junction had 6 bases not matched to a gene; V was cut back by 3 bases and J by 3 bases. CDR3 DNA sequence: TGTGCCAGCAGCTTTCCTAGACAGGGGGGCTACGAGCAGTACTTC. This gives the protein CASSFPRQGGYEQYF. The complete variable domain, with remaining parts taken from reference TRBV7-2 and TRBJ2-7, reads GAGVSQSPSNKVTEKGKDVELRCDPISGHTALYWYRQSLGQGLEFLIYFQGNSAPDKSGLPSDRFSAERTGGSVSTLTIQRTQQEDSAVYLCASSFPRQGGYEQYFGPGTRLTVT.

In its sample, this clonotype was seen many times. The rearrangement joins TRBV12-3 or TRBV12-4 to TRBJ1-2, with unresolved D. CDR3 size: 14 residues. Trimming shortened V by 1 base and J by 4 bases, and 10 bases separated the two germline ends. The CDR3 nucleotides are TGTGCCAGCAGTTTAGGGGCCGTGCGCTATGGCTACACCTTC. This codes for CASSLGAVRYGYTF.

This clonotype was counted many times. This chain joins TRBV20-1 and TRBJ2-1, with TRBD1 identical over 8 bases. This CDR3 has 13 residues. Germline V CDR1 and CDR2: DFQATT, SNEGSKA (reference sequence). Losses at the gene ends were 2 bases for V and 5 bases for J; bases not matched to a gene: 2. DNA of the CDR3: TGCAGTGCTAGACAGGGGGCCGACAATGAGCAGTTCTTC. Amino acid sequence: CSARQGADNEQFF.

The rearrangement uses TRBV25-1 and TRBJ1-2, with unresolved D. CDR1 MGHDK and CDR2 SYGVNS come from the germline V gene. Trimming stripped 3 bases from V and 6 bases from J, with 14 bases between. This CDR3 is 14 amino acids long. CDR3 loop: CASSELPASHGYTF. CDR3 in DNA: TGTGCCAGCAGTGAGCTCCCCGCGAGTCATGGCTACACCTTC.

This clonotype has at least ten counts. CDR3 residues: CASSYSSANYEQYF. In DNA, the CDR3 is TGTGCCAGCAGTTACTCGTCGGCCAATTACGAGCAGTACTTC. The genes are TRBV6-5 and TRBJ2-7; D is unclear. Germline loops: CDR1 MNHEY, CDR2 SVGAGI. V lost 0 bases and J 4 bases, leaving 10 bases between the germline ends. The CDR3 contains 14 residues.

In its sample, this clonotype was seen many times. J is TRBJ2-2 and V is TRBV12-3 or TRBV12-4; TRBD2 is a possible D gene (6 bases). Between the trimmed V and J ends, which lost 3 bases and 0 bases, there was a span of 11 bases. The length of the CDR3 is 16 residues. The CDR3 DNA is TGTGCCAGCAGTTTTATTTCGGGAGCGAACACCGGGGAGCTGTTTTTT. Translated: CASSFISGANTGELFF.

The chain combines TRBV5-1 with TRBJ1-6; 7 bases fit TRBD1. The CDR3 is 16 amino acids. V dropped 0 bases and J dropped 7; count of bases not matched to a gene: 7. The V gene's germline CDR1 is SGHRS and CDR2 YFSETQ. CDR3 sequence (DNA): TGCGCCAGCAGCTTGGGGGACAGCCTGGGGAATTCACCCCTCCACTTT. It translates to CASSLGDSLGNSPLHF.

This clonotype was seen many times. The V gene is TRBV28, the J gene TRBJ1-1, with D tentatively TRBD1 (5 bases). CDR1 and CDR2 (germline): MDHEN, SYDVKM. The CDR3 has 12 amino acids. The ends were cut back, 5 bases at V and 7 bases at J, with 11 bases in the middle. Written as DNA, the CDR3 is TGTGCCAGCAGTCCCGGGGGGGGTGAAGCTTTCTTT. Protein product: CASSPGGGEAFF.

Ten or more counts support this clonotype. The chain carries TRBV27 and TRBJ2-3, with D unclear. The CDR3 totals 11 residues. The V end lost 7 bases, the J end lost 3 bases, and 5 bases lay between the germline ends. Germline V gene data show CDR1 as MNHEY and CDR2 as SMNVEV (reference sequence). The CDR3 loop reads CASIITDTQYF. The CDR3 DNA reads as TGTGCCAGCATAATTACAGATACGCAGTATTTT.

In this sample, this clonotype turned up many times. The CDR3 loop reads CASSVLSYEQYF. The CDR3 DNA sequence: TGTGCCAGCAGTGTCCTTAGCTACGAGCAGTACTTC. The rearrangement uses TRBV6-1 and TRBJ2-7, with D uncertain. V was trimmed by 4 bases and J by 3 bases, leaving 7 bases between them. From germline, CDR1 is MNHNS and CDR2 SASEGT. The CDR3 sequence is 12 residues long.